This T cell receptor beta chain was profiled in a study of shared clonotypes between healthy human individuals. At the level of the study: Three CD4 naive, three CD4 memory, two CD8 naive and one CD8 memory plate were used per donor.

The study drew all its donors from Caucasian adults living in Nashville, Tennessee. Naive CD45RA+ and memory CD45RA-negative subsets were split from CD4+ cells. Profiling relied on immunoSEQ multiplex PCR, and the TCRdb table lists in-frame clones only, not all of them. This table holds over a million clones, about 77% found once. General observations from the study: Clonotypes not shared had lower generation probabilities than those common to all four donors.

Remarks on this clone: What it recognizes is unknown.

CDR3 size: 16 residues. Germline CDR1 SGDLS, CDR2 YYNGEE. J lost 4 bases, V lost 0 bases, and 6 bases had no gene match. This chain connects TRBV9 to TRBJ1-3; 8 bases fit TRBD1. Sequencing used memory CD4+ T cells sorted from blood. This sample's subset: CD45RA-negative fraction. The receptor was derived from a man aged 18 to 35 in good health. The CDR3 reads CASSVEAGGVGNTIYF. DNA of the CDR3: TGTGCCAGCAGCGTAGAAGCAGGGGGCGTCGGAAACACCATATATTTT.